These T cell receptor beta chains were read from a single sample in a study of shared clonotypes between healthy human individuals. Produced via immunoSEQ multiplex PCR; TCRdb's table is partial and in-frame only. Here the sample spans roughly 2.2 million clones, about 90% being singletons. Sequenced sample: naive CD4+ T cells from PBMCs. Receptors originate from a man between 18 and 35 years old in good health. Some clones in this sample may be carry-over from other donors' samples. The conserved cysteine and the conserved F or W are not part of the CDR3 here.

j_call: TRBJ1-1; v_call: TRBV28; cdr3_length: 13; cdr3_aa: ASSSNSGTRTEAF
j_call: TRBJ2-5; v_call: TRBV11-3; cdr3_length: 11; cdr3_aa: ASSSRGSETQY
j_call: TRBJ2-3; v_call: TRBV19; cdr3_length: 19; cdr3_aa: ASSLPPGLAGGPLGTDTQY
j_call: TRBJ2-7; v_call: TRBV28; cdr3_length: 14; cdr3_aa: ASSLSGADTWHEQY
j_call: TRBJ2-5; v_call: TRBV13; cdr3_length: 16; cdr3_aa: ASSPPRGLTSGGETQY
j_call: TRBJ2-3; v_call: TRBV7-6; cdr3_length: 12; cdr3_aa: ASSSGVVADTQY
j_call: TRBJ2-1; v_call: TRBV11-2; cdr3_length: 12; cdr3_aa: ASSFDSGGNEQF
j_call: TRBJ1-5; v_call: TRBV19; cdr3_length: 10; cdr3_aa: ASRDRNQPQH
j_call: TRBJ2-7; v_call: TRBV27; cdr3_length: 12; cdr3_aa: ASSSDRFTYEQY
j_call: TRBJ2-7; v_call: TRBV28; cdr3_length: 11; cdr3_aa: ASSLQGVGEQY
j_call: TRBJ1-5; v_call: TRBV29-1; cdr3_length: 11; cdr3_aa: SVGVTEGQPQH
j_call: TRBJ1-1; v_call: TRBV4-3; cdr3_length: 9; cdr3_aa: ASSQGRGAF
j_call: TRBJ2-2; v_call: TRBV7-9; cdr3_length: 15; cdr3_aa: ASSFRVSGSNTGELF
j_call: TRBJ2-5; v_call: TRBV19; cdr3_length: 11; cdr3_aa: ASPVMEQETQY